This TCR beta chain was documented in a study of early T cells in non-severe SARS-CoV-2 infection. Across the whole study: The authors sequenced bulk RNA from unsorted whole blood, leaving chains unpaired.

Findings of the study overall: Comparison of clonotypes with VDJdb favored anti-spike CD8 responses while missing private and CD4 specificities.

CDR1 and CDR2 (germline): SGHVS, FQNEAQ. This CDR3 has 15 residues. Trimming cost V 3 bases and J 10 bases; bases outside gene matches: 7. The protocol attached unique molecular identifiers to individual cDNA molecules. TCRdb re-derived calls from the 5' RACE reads in MiXCR, one entry per CDR3 protein. The sample has some 90,000 distinct CDR3 sequences, more than 13% seen once. This clonotype was seen a few times. The antigen is not known. Specimen: whole blood. The rearrangement links TRBV7-8 to TRBJ1-6, with 9 bases identical to TRBD1. This receptor was identified in an adult who was a healthcare worker with PCR-confirmed SARS-CoV-2 infection or an uninfected control (not recorded which). The CDR3 here is CASSFGDRVGSPLHF. The CDR3 DNA reads TGTGCCAGCAGCTTCGGGGACAGGGTCGGATCACCCCTCCACTTT.